The 21 T cell receptor beta chains reported below all come from one sample, sequenced in a study of blood T cell repertoires in COVID-19 (dated by TCRdb to 2018 to 2021). The library was built by means of the immunoSEQ multiplex PCR assay. TCRdb's version of the immuneACCESS table is confined to in-frame rearrangements and falls short of the full clone set. An unresolved V gene accounts for under half of the shortfall where checked; the remainder is of unknown origin. This sample gives almost 55,000 clones in total; less than 90% of them show up just once. Around 5.2% of the sample is taken by the ten largest. The sequencing sample was made of peripheral blood. These receptor sequences come from a human donor in a cohort sampled during active COVID-19.

The V and J genes are TRBV9 and TRBJ2-2; TRBD2 might be the D (6 bases). With 3 bases removed from V and 6 bases from J, the gap between germline ends came to 9 bases. CDR1 and CDR2 (germline): SGDLS, YYNGEE. The CDR3 sequence is 13 residues long. This chain's CDR3 is CASSADYPGELFF. The CDR3, as DNA: TGTGCCAGCAGCGCGGACTATCCCGGGGAGCTGTTTTTT.

This chain uses TRBV4-3 with TRBJ1-6; tentatively, D is TRBD1 (5 bases). Germline V gene data show CDR1 as LGHNA and CDR2 as YSLEER. Trimming removed 3 bases at V and 7 bases at J, with 13 bases between. The CDR3 consists of 15 residues. CDR3 protein: CASSQGLQGNSPLHF. The CDR3 DNA follows: TGCGCCAGCAGCCAGGGGCTTCAGGGAAATTCACCCCTCCACTTT.

This clone was found once. V is TRBV28 and J is TRBJ1-2; 11 positions match TRBD1. CDR1 and CDR2 from the germline V gene are MDHEN and SYDVKM. The CDR3 is made up of 14 amino acids. V dropped 4 bases and J dropped 4; count of bases not matched to a gene: 2. DNA for the CDR3: TGTGCCAGCAGTTGGACAGGGGGCGGCTATGGCTACACCTTC. It specifies CASSWTGGGYGYTF.

The rearrangement joins TRBV7-9 to TRBJ2-1; TRBD2 agrees at 11 bases. Trimming took 3 bases from V and 9 from J; bases not matched to a gene: 10. This CDR3 region has 16 residues. Germline lookup yields CDR1 SEHNR and CDR2 FQNEAQ (reference sequence). Written as DNA, the CDR3 is TGTGCCAGCAGCTTGACTAGCGGGGAAGGATATGGTGAGCAGTTCTTC. Residues: CASSLTSGEGYGEQFF. Looking up the rest from reference TRBV7-9 and TRBJ2-1 gives the full variable domain: DTGVSQNPRHKITKRGQNVTFRCDPISEHNRLYWYRQTLGQGPEFLTYFQNEAQLEKSRLLSDRFSAERPKGSFSTLEIQRTEQGDSAMYLCASSLTSGEGYGEQFFGPGTRLTVL.

The chain carries TRBV4-1 and TRBJ2-5; possibly TRBD1 for D (6 bases). The germline V and J ends were trimmed by 0 bases and 2 bases, with 7 bases remaining between them. CDR3 length: 14 residues. CDR1 and CDR2 from the germline V gene are MGHRA and YSYEKL. CDR3 DNA: TGCGCCAGCAGCCAAGATAGGGGGCAAGAGACCCAGTACTTC. This codes for CASSQDRGQETQYF.

The chain uses TRBV5-5 and TRBJ2-5; TRBD2 might be the D (6 bases). This CDR3 has 15 residues. CDR1 and CDR2 from the germline V gene are SGHKS and YYEKEE (reference sequence). Trimming cost V 3 bases and J 6 bases, with 18 bases left between them. The DNA of the CDR3 is TGTGCCAGCAGCTCGTCCTTCGGGGGTAAAAAGACCCAGTACTTC. This translates into CASSSSFGGKKTQYF.

The CDR3 protein is CASSAGTGGYGYTF. CDR3 in DNA: TGCGCCAGCAGCGCGGGGACAGGGGGTTATGGCTACACCTTC. The chain combines TRBV5-1 with TRBJ1-2; 11 bases match TRBD1. Germline-derived CDR1 and CDR2 are SGHRS and YFSETQ. The V segment lost 4 bases and the J segment 5 bases; nucleotides outside the gene matches: 4. The CDR3 spans 14 residues.

The CDR3 is CASSLFGDTQYF. The CDR3, as DNA: TGTGCCAGCAGCTTGTTCGGGGATACGCAGTATTTT. The chain uses TRBV5-8 and TRBJ2-3; no firm D call. V was clipped by 1 base and J by 6 bases, with 6 bases between them. This CDR3 comprises 12 residues. Per the germline V gene, CDR1 is SGHTS and CDR2 is YDEGEE.

V usage is TRBV19 and J usage is TRBJ1-2; 10 nucleotides match TRBD1. The CDR3 is made up of 15 amino acids. The V segment lost 6 bases and the J segment 1 base; nucleotides outside the gene matches: 5. CDR1 and CDR2 (germline): LNHDA, SQIVND (reference sequence). This CDR3 reads CASSRDRGNNYGYTF. The DNA of the CDR3 is TGTGCCAGTAGCCGGGACAGGGGAAATAACTATGGCTACACCTTC.

The V gene is TRBV6-2 or TRBV6-3, the J gene TRBJ2-7; tentatively, D is TRBD2 (7 bases). Looked up from germline, CDR1 is MNHEY and CDR2 is SVGEGT. Trimming stripped 5 bases from V and 2 bases from J, with 13 bases between. The CDR3 extends over 14 amino acids. The CDR3 loop is CASSQGTTAYEQYF. The CDR3 nucleotides read TGTGCCAGCAGTCAGGGGACTACCGCCTACGAGCAGTACTTC.

The gene calls are TRBV9 and TRBJ2-3; a weak D match, TRBD2 (5 bases). CDR3 length equals 16 residues. Between the trimmed V and J ends, which lost 3 bases and 7 bases, there was a span of 21 bases. Germline assignment: CDR1 SGDLS and CDR2 YYNGEE. CDR3: CASSGTPLLNHYTQYF. The CDR3 DNA sequence: TGTGCCAGCAGCGGGACTCCACTCCTGAACCATTATACGCAGTATTTT.

The V and J genes are TRBV5-1 and TRBJ2-2; D not resolved. From germline, CDR1 is SGHRS and CDR2 YFSETQ. CDR3 size: 13 residues. V was cut by 0 bases and J by 8 bases, with 8 bases left in between. The CDR3 sequence is CASSLELVGELFF. CDR3 sequence (DNA): TGCGCCAGCAGCTTGGAATTAGTGGGGGAGCTGTTTTTT.

The chain combines TRBV28 with TRBJ1-6; 10 nucleotides align to TRBD1. The junction had 10 bases not matched to a gene; V was cut back by 11 bases and J by 9 bases. The CDR3 totals 14 residues. CDR1 and CDR2 (germline): MDHEN, SYDVKM. The CDR3 DNA is TGTGCCGTGCTCGAGAGGGACAGGGGTTCACCCCTCCACTTT. Translating it yields CAVLERDRGSPLHF.

As for this clone: The final CDR3 position lacks the conserved phenylalanine or tryptophan, pointing to a likely read error. The chain has TRBV28 and TRBJ1-2, with 8 bases lining up with TRBD1. V lost 4 bases, J lost 5 bases, and 15 bases stayed unmatched. CDR1 and CDR2 (germline): MDHEN, SYDVKM. This CDR3 spans 17 amino acids. The CDR3 protein is CASSSQTSGTGGYGYTS. The CDR3 region has the DNA TGTGCCAGCAGTTCTCAAACCTCCGGGACAGGTGGATATGGCTACACCTCC.

The gene calls are TRBV9 and TRBJ2-2, with TRBD1 as a possible D gene (6 bases). Deletions cut 0 bases from V and 8 bases from J, with 17 bases between. Germline CDR1 is SGDLS and CDR2 is YYNGEE. This CDR3 region has 16 residues. CDR3 coding DNA: TGTGCCAGCAGCGTAGCCCAAGGGGGACCCCAGGGGGAGCTGTTTTTT. Protein sequence: CASSVAQGGPQGELFF. The whole variable domain, filled in from reference TRBV9 and TRBJ2-2, reads DSGVTQTPKHLITATGQRVTLRCSPRSGDLSVYWYQQSLDQGLQFLIQYYNGEERAKGNILERFSAQQFPDLHSELNLSSLELGDSALYFCASSVAQGGPQGELFFGEGSRLTVL.

This chain connects TRBV5-1 to TRBJ2-7; the match to TRBD2 covers 9 bases. Germline V lookup: CDR1 SGHRS, CDR2 YFSETQ. The length of the CDR3 is 17 residues. Trimming cost V 0 bases and J 5 bases; bases outside gene matches: 12. CDR3 nucleotide sequence: TGCGCCAGCAGCTTGGACCAGCGGGGGGCTTCAGGAAACGAGCAGTACTTC. It codes for CASSLDQRGASGNEQYF.

This clone was counted only a few times. The chain combines TRBV5-1 with TRBJ1-3; tentatively, D is TRBD1 (6 bases). The germline V gene encodes CDR1 SGHRS and CDR2 YFSETQ. The germline V and J ends were trimmed by 2 bases and 4 bases, with 10 bases remaining between them. The CDR3 contains 14 residues. The CDR3: CASSFGGAGNTIYF. The CDR3, as DNA: TGCGCCAGCAGCTTTGGGGGCGCGGGAAACACCATATATTTT.

V is TRBV5-1 and J is TRBJ1-1, with 7 bases matching TRBD1. The V gene end was trimmed by 2 bases and the J gene end by 0 bases; junction bases not matched to a gene: 10. Germline CDR1 SGHRS, CDR2 YFSETQ. This CDR3 spans 17 amino acids. As DNA, the CDR3 is TGCGCCAGCAGCTTCTCGGTATCGGGACAGTTGAACACTGAAGCTTTCTTT. Amino acid sequence: CASSFSVSGQLNTEAFF.

This clone was seen just once. The V call is TRBV6-5, the J call TRBJ1-1; TRBD1 matches 9 bases. J was trimmed by 5 bases and V by 5 bases; bases with no gene match: 9. Per germline, CDR1 MNHEY and CDR2 SVGAGI. The CDR3 is made up of 15 amino acids. The CDR3 DNA sequence: TGTGCCAGCAGTAAACCGACAGGGGGGAGGACTGAAGCTTTCTTT. It specifies CASSKPTGGRTEAFF.

The chain joins TRBV3-1 (or the pseudogene TRBV3-2) to TRBJ1-4; D is unresolved. V was trimmed by 1 base and J by 8 bases, leaving 8 bases between them. The CDR3 totals 13 residues. CDR1 and CDR2 (germline): LGHDT, YNNKEL (reference sequence). The CDR3 reads CASSQGLREKLFF. The CDR3 nucleotides are TGTGCCAGCAGCCAAGGATTGAGGGAAAAACTGTTTTTT.

The chain couples TRBV20-1 to TRBJ1-2; D might be TRBD1 (6 bases). The CDR3 spans 11 residues. The V gene's germline CDR1 is DFQATT and CDR2 SNEGSKA (reference sequence). CDR3 nucleotides: TGCGGGTATAGGGGGGGGACTGGCTACACCTTC. Its translation: CGYRGGTGYTF.